The next 17 T cell receptor beta chains were all read from a single sample in a study of radiation and T cells in renal cell carcinoma. As to time point: blood 2 weeks post-SBRT. Treatment reported: 15 Gy SBRT to primary tumor, nephrectomy 4 weeks later. The method was immunoSEQ multiplex PCR; TCRdb's version includes in-frame clones alone and lacks a portion of them. The repertoire consists of around 86,000 clones, with 80% to 90% occurring once and the leading ten covering about 23%. Source: blood, taken from a patient whose treatment included radiotherapy and nephrectomy. These receptors came from a woman aged 45-65 years with renal cell carcinoma.

The gene calls are TRBV5-1 and TRBJ2-2, with D unresolved. Germline V lookup: CDR1 SGHRS, CDR2 YFSETQ. Trimming left V 0 bases short and J 1 base short, with 16 bases between. The CDR3 has 18 amino acids. CDR3 bases: TGCGCCAGCAGCTTGGAGGTTAGGCGTCGGCTGAACACCGGGGAGCTGTTTTTT. Its protein is CASSLEVRRRLNTGELFF.

The chain uses TRBV18 and TRBJ2-7; possible D gene TRBD1, 5 bases. This CDR3 is built from 15 residues. Germline V gene sequence: CDR1 KGHSH, CDR2 LQKENI. V lost 3 bases to trimming and J lost 4 bases, with 16 bases between them. CDR3 nucleotides: TGTGCCAGCTCACCCGGTCAGGGTGGACGGTACGAGCAGTACTTC. The encoded protein is CASSPGQGGRYEQYF. The full variable domain, its missing parts supplied by reference TRBV18 and TRBJ2-7, is NAGVMQNPRHLVRRRGQEARLRCSPMKGHSHVYWYRQLPEEGLKFMVYLQKENIIDESGMPKERFSAEFPKEGPSILRIQQVVRGDSAAYFCASSPGQGGRYEQYFGPGTRLTVT.

The chain uses TRBV5-4 and TRBJ2-3, with a weak D call TRBD2 (6 bases). Germline V gene lookup returns CDR1 SGHNT and CDR2 YYREEE (reference sequence). V was shortened by 4 bases and J by 0 bases, with 12 bases between the two germline ends. The CDR3 runs to 15 residues. The CDR3 DNA sequence: TGTGCCAGCAGCCGGGACTTCCTAAGCACAGATACGCAGTATTTT. Amino acids: CASSRDFLSTDTQYF.

The genes are TRBV9 and TRBJ2-7, with D perhaps TRBD2 (6 bases). Trimming pared 3 bases from V and 2 bases from J, leaving 15 bases between. The CDR3 runs 15 residues. CDR1 SGDLS and CDR2 YYNGEE come from the germline V gene. CDR3 protein: CASSEMDGRTYEQYF. CDR3 DNA sequence: TGTGCCAGCAGCGAGATGGATGGGAGGACCTACGAGCAGTACTTC.

The rearrangement links TRBV10-1 to TRBJ2-7, with 12 bases aligning to TRBD1. This CDR3 is 19 amino acids long. CDR1 is WNHNN and CDR2 is SYGVQD in the germline V gene (reference sequence). Unmatched junction bases numbered 19, after V lost 7 bases and J lost 3 bases. CDR3 region: CASTEGDGVRDRGLYEQYF. CDR3 sequence (DNA): TGCGCCAGCACCGAGGGGGACGGCGTCCGGGACAGGGGGCTCTACGAGCAGTACTTC.

J is TRBJ1-5 and V is TRBV19; maybe TRBD1 (5 bases). The CDR3 extends over 14 amino acids. Between the trimmed V and J ends, which lost 4 bases and 4 bases, there was a span of 11 bases. The germline V gene encodes CDR1 LNHDA and CDR2 SQIVND (reference sequence). CDR3 sequence reads: CASSTDRKNQPQHF. The CDR3 coding sequence is TGTGCCAGTAGTACCGACAGAAAGAATCAGCCCCAGCATTTT.

This clone was detected a few times. This chain joins TRBV11-2 and TRBJ2-7; D perhaps matches TRBD2 (6 bases). Trimming shortened V by 2 bases and J by 6 bases, and 14 bases separated the two germline ends. Germline values: CDR1 SGHAT, CDR2 FQNNGV. There are 14 residues in the CDR3. CDR3 bases: TGTGCCAGCAGCTTACTCTTGACTAGTGCCGAGCAGTACTTC. This encodes CASSLLLTSAEQYF.

Here the CDR3 reads CASSPHDRGRNQPQHF. The CDR3 DNA reads as TGTGCCAGCAGCCCCCACGACAGGGGAAGAAATCAGCCCCAGCATTTT. The gene calls are TRBV9 and TRBJ1-5, with 8 bases identical to TRBD1. This CDR3 contains 16 residues. J lost 4 bases, V lost 4 bases, and 10 bases had no gene match. Germline V gives CDR1 SGDLS, CDR2 YYNGEE. Together with reference TRBV9 and TRBJ1-5, the CDR3 gives the full variable domain: DSGVTQTPKHLITATGQRVTLRCSPRSGDLSVYWYQQSLDQGLQFLIQYYNGEERAKGNILERFSAQQFPDLHSELNLSSLELGDSALYFCASSPHDRGRNQPQHFGDGTRLSIL.

The J gene is TRBJ2-2, the V gene TRBV2, with 8 bases matching TRBD1. The junction had 4 bases not matched to a gene; V was cut back by 6 bases and J by 1 base. The germline gives CDR1 SNHLY, CDR2 FYNNEI. The CDR3 is made up of 15 amino acids. In DNA form, the CDR3 reads TGTGCCAGCAGGCCCGGGACAGGGAACACCGGGGAGCTGTTTTTT. Translation gives CASRPGTGNTGELFF.

This clone was seen just once. The V gene is TRBV6-5, the J gene TRBJ1-1; D not certain. Germline lookup yields CDR1 MNHEY and CDR2 SVGAGI. Trimming cost V 4 bases and J 1 base, with 10 bases left between them. The CDR3 consists of 14 residues. The CDR3 DNA sequence: TGTGCCAGCAGTTCCGGGAGTCGGAACACTGAAGCTTTCTTT. This sequence encodes CASSSGSRNTEAFF.

The CDR3 nucleotides read TGTGCCAGCAGTCCACTTAGGGACAAAGATAGCAATCAGCCCCAGCATTTT. Residues: CASSPLRDKDSNQPQHF. The J gene is TRBJ1-5, the V gene TRBV5-4; a weak D match, TRBD1 (6 bases). The CDR3 length is 17 residues. Germline V lookup: CDR1 SGHNT, CDR2 YYREEE (reference sequence). The germline V and J ends were trimmed by 5 bases and 0 bases, with 18 bases remaining between them.

The chain is built from TRBV10-2 and TRBJ2-5, with D hard to call. The CDR3 runs 14 residues. The V gene lost 7 bases and the J gene lost 1 base, with 13 bases spanning the gap. Germline V gives CDR1 WSHSY, CDR2 SAAADI. CDR3 sequence: CASNKFARQETQYF. CDR3 nucleotide sequence: TGCGCCAGCAATAAGTTTGCTCGCCAAGAGACCCAGTACTTC.

This rearrangement joins TRBV2 to TRBJ2-2, with TRBD1 identical over 7 bases. CDR3 length: 16 amino acids. V trimming: 5 bases; J trimming: 1 base; junction bases outside the gene matches: 7. The germline gives CDR1 SNHLY, CDR2 FYNNEI. CDR3 sequence reads: CASSLTGTVNTGELFF. The CDR3 DNA sequence: TGTGCCAGCAGTCTGACCGGGACAGTGAACACCGGGGAGCTGTTTTTT.

The chain uses TRBV10-3 and TRBJ2-3, with 7 bases matching TRBD1. The CDR3 has 14 amino acids. From germline, CDR1 is ENHRY and CDR2 SYGVKD. The V segment lost 5 bases and the J segment 5 bases; nucleotides outside the gene matches: 7. In DNA, the CDR3 is TGTGCCATCAGTCCAACGACAGGGCAAGATACGCAGTATTTT. This codes for CAISPTTGQDTQYF.

This chain joins TRBV5-6 and TRBJ2-7, with D possibly matching TRBD2 (6 bases). The CDR3 covers 15 residues. Germline values: CDR1 SGHDT, CDR2 YYEEEE. With 3 bases removed from V and 7 bases from J, the gap between germline ends came to 20 bases. Here the CDR3 DNA reads TGTGCCAGCAGCTACACCGGAGGGGCTCCGAGGGAGCAGTACTTC. Translation gives CASSYTGGAPREQYF.

This clone showed up just once. The gene calls are TRBV7-2 and TRBJ2-1; D is unclear. V lost 3 bases to trimming and J lost 0 bases, with 9 bases between them. Per the germline V gene, CDR1 is SGHTA and CDR2 is FQGNSA. This CDR3 region has 15 residues. The CDR3 DNA follows: TGTGCCAGCAGCTTCGAAGCTATCTCCTACAATGAGCAGTTCTTC. This encodes CASSFEAISYNEQFF.

The V and J genes are TRBV5-5 and TRBJ2-3; no reliable D call. The CDR3 is made up of 15 amino acids. V dropped 2 bases and J dropped 0 bases, with 10 bases sitting between them. Germline CDR1 is SGHKS and CDR2 is YYEKEE (reference sequence). The CDR3 bases are TGTGCCAGCAGCTTAGAACATTCTAGCACAGATACGCAGTATTTT. Translating it yields CASSLEHSSTDTQYF.